The sequence of this T cell receptor beta chain was determined in a study of cytomegalovirus exposure and HLA in healthy donors (TCRdb year 2017). Regarding the complete study: An earlier analysis of several hundred of the donors reported 276 Gb of sequence data and approximately 120 million unique TCR beta sequences obtained from roughly 170 million T cells. An early release covering roughly 580 HLA-typed donors comprised roughly 300 gigabases of sequencing data and around 85 million unique TCR sequences. The genetic ancestry cluster associated with self-reported Caucasian donors included 81% of the approximately 430 genotyped donors. The study aimed to test whether cataloging public T cell receptors could reveal signatures of past pathogen exposure. The T cell repertoires of 550 to 850 subjects were profiled by immunosequencing and related to cytomegalovirus serostatus. Along with the approximately 650-subject first cohort, a separate validation cohort of over 90 different subjects was used. To predict cytomegalovirus infection status, the study combined high-throughput TCR immunosequencing, statistical association of individual TCRs with disease status, and machine learning. A later analysis re-analyzed previously published TCR beta repertoires from several hundred donors and added high-resolution HLA genotyping to study TCR occurrence patterns. The later analysis used no new phenotypic data to find candidate immune exposures, relying instead on TCR beta sequences and their occurrence across donors. An earlier analysis of several hundred of the donors applied high-throughput TCR beta sequencing to assess whether each TCR beta V gene segment acted as functional or pseudogenic. Donor age, sex, ethnicity and CMV serostatus were collected together with the repertoire data. A later genetic analysis used genome-wide SNP genotypes for about 55% of the 666 donors, treating that subset as a discovery cohort. Every discovery cohort repertoire had been produced on one sequencing platform. HLA typing included class I and class II loci at four-digit resolution. Typing coverage differed by locus: A, B, C, DRB1 and DQB1 were typed in about 620-640 donors, DQA1 in about 510, DPA1 in around 600, and DPB1 in just under 490. Five DR-DQ haplotypes were handled as single units for association and clustering because linkage in the cohort was strong. Among over 350 genotyped donors of the cohort, an average of approximately 240,000 unique TCR beta nucleotide sequences were sequenced per donor, roughly a sixth of them non-productive. Study-wide conclusions, independent of this receptor: It was suggested by the authors that the approach could potentially be generalized to other disease states and immunological phenotypes. In a later analysis, TCR association rates were found to vary across HLA loci, with the most associated TCRs seen for DRB1 alleles and the fewest for HLA-C alleles. Assigning TCR associations to individual alleles was difficult when HLA alleles, especially DR and DQ, strongly co-occurred. CMV serostatus was the only immune exposure information available for the cohort. In a later genetic analysis, fewer N-insertions in productive TCRs were reported among donors in an Asian-associated ancestry cluster than the 666-donor mean. Presence/absence analyses assumed roughly uniform sequencing depth across donors, an assumption that may not hold. Correlated functional status among segregating V segments might be attributable to linkage disequilibrium, but an unknown experimental factor could not be ruled out. An association between a missense DCLRE1C variant and V-gene and J-gene trimming of TCR beta chains was found in a later genetic analysis and replicated in an independent cohort. According to a later analysis, parvovirus B19, influenza, CMV and Epstein-Barr virus appeared linked to several top co-occurrence clusters. A few of the identified cytomegalovirus-associated TCR beta chains were confirmed in vitro to be specific for cytomegalovirus antigens. In both the original and validation cohorts, the classifier was reported to diagnose cytomegalovirus status with high specificity and sensitivity. A further reported finding was that TCR beta sequences accurately predicted the HLA-A and HLA-B alleles for most subjects in the first cohort. Because some donors lacked HLA typing at each locus, the association tests relied only on the typed subset. The 87-base-pair reads could not distinguish some IMGT-functional V segments, including TRBV6-2 and TRBV6-3, so those segments were excluded. The study gave a list of about 150 TCR beta chains associated with cytomegalovirus. A group of highly shared sequence variants was considered likely to be a technical artifact of the sequencing pipeline. Most TCR sequences were observed very rarely across donors, whereas some public TCRs were present in many individuals. At a false discovery rate of 0.05, a later analysis linked 16,951 TCR beta sequences to specific HLA alleles. In a later analysis, HLA-associated TCR beta chains showed more clonal expansion and lower generation probabilities than non-associated chains that were equally common. In an earlier analysis of more than 450 of the donors, most TCR beta V segments were observed in productive rearrangements about 90% or about 30% of the time, broadly matching IMGT annotations. Most CMV-associated TCR beta chains appeared to be HLA-restricted in a later analysis, and the HLA associations seemed to be driven largely by CMV exposure. The earlier analysis of about 600 of the donors excluded 15 to 20 rarely observed V segments, including chromosome 9 orphons, because counts were too low. This cohort had only TCR beta chains sequenced, and the lack of alpha or paired-chain data limited which features could be detected.

The cohort comprised fewer than 700 healthy bone marrow donors. All cohort members were sampled while nominally healthy, although unrecorded immune exposures were likely present. The donor was CMV seropositive and was included in the group of around 300 seropositive cohort members. Every donor gave a peripheral blood sample, and the peripheral blood mononuclear cells from that sample were used for TCR beta sequencing. Genomic DNA extraction from the blood cell samples was performed with the Qiagen DNeasy Blood Extraction Kit. Including cysteine and phenylalanine, the CDR3 has 16 amino acids. The DNA shown is the 48-base CDR3, in frame from base 1. Via the germline V gene, CDR1 is SGHTA and CDR2 FQGNSA. At the junction V is shortened by 5 bases and J by 1 base; bases outside the gene matches: 9. Library preparation employed the immunoSEQ multiplex PCR assay. For the multiplex PCR, a mixture combining 60 forward primers for TCR Vbeta segments and 13 reverse primers for TCR Jbeta segments was used. A multiplex PCR assay on genomic DNA amplified the CDR3 region of rearranged TCR beta genes. The Illumina HiSeq System was used to sequence the amplified TCR beta libraries as 87-base-pair reads. Under the source paper's analysis protocol: Across the 500 to 850 repertoires, a later analysis counted 78 million or so unique TCR beta chains, 9.5 million to 12 million of which were shared by at least two donors. Raw reads were error-corrected and collapsed into unique sequences by a nearest-neighbor algorithm in which closely related sequences were merged to remove PCR and sequencing errors. CDR3 sequences were aligned to IMGT reference sequences to assign V, D and J gene segments. Each retained sequence needed at least a six-nucleotide match to both a V gene segment and a J gene segment. Rearrangements were classified as productive when the CDR3 lacked stop codons and remained in frame with V and J, and all other rearrangements were classified as non-productive. CDR3 was defined according to IMGT convention as the region running from the second conserved V-encoded cysteine to the conserved J-encoded phenylalanine. In an earlier analysis of around 640 of the donors, sequences lacking an unambiguous match to a single V gene segment were excluded. In an earlier analysis of approximately 590 of the donors, V segments were called functional above 56.7% productive rearrangements and were called segregating when the between-donor standard deviation exceeded 5%. A statistical classification framework was built to diagnose cytomegalovirus status from the catalog of TCR beta chain sequences. V and J gene assignment, in a later analysis, came from comparing TCR nucleotide sequences with IMGT/GENE-DB human TR gene sequences. A later analysis assigned CDR3 sequences and most-parsimonious VDJ recombination scenarios with the TCRdist pipeline. In a later analysis, every TCR beta chain was defined by the combination of its CDR3 amino acid sequence and its V-gene family, and reads without a unique V-gene family were dropped. To address suspected cross-contamination and a sequencing artifact, a later analysis removed roughly 580 highly shared, low-generation-probability nucleotide sequences. A later analysis calculated a clonal expansion index for each public chain from normalized within-repertoire ranks of inferred template counts. A later analysis computed generation probabilities with a VDJ recombination model fitted to out-of-frame rearrangements, and checked the results against IGoR. Hypergeometric tests were used in a later analysis to score TCR-TCR, TCR-HLA and TCR-CMV co-occurrence, with a repertoire-size bias correction applied to the TCR pairs. In a later analysis, false discovery rates were estimated by permuting HLA or CMV assignments 20 times. In a later analysis, co-occurring TCRs were grouped using DBSCAN, and TCRdist sequence similarity was added for clustering within HLA-allele-positive subsets. Repertoires with fewer than 30,000 or more than 120,000 public chains were left out of co-occurrence clustering, as were about five repertoires with anomalous nucleotide sharing. TCRdb holds this immuneACCESS table with in-frame rearrangements only. Some clones are missing; in checked studies, unresolved V genes explain under half, and the rest has no known cause. V and J calls and clone size come straight from that table; D and trimming were deduced from the DNA. The sample table contains some 100,000 clones; only one count was recorded for 65% to 80% of them. The ten most abundant clones make up 9.5% to 12% of the sample.

Points on this clone: What antigen it recognizes has not been identified. Qualities for individual bases were not recorded, and no much larger clone is one base off.

The sequence derives from a man in his forties or fifties in good health and CMV-seropositive. Material for sequencing was PBMCs. Recombination linked TRBV7-2 to TRBJ2-5; 8 central nucleotides agree with TRBD1. The DNA sequence follows: TGTGCCAGCAGCCGTAGGGGACAGGCCCTCCAAGAGACCCAGTACTTC. Its amino acids are CASSRRGQALQETQYF.